These T cell receptor beta chains were read from a single sample in a study of T cells after yellow fever vaccination. TCRdb reprocessed the 5' RACE reads with MiXCR, giving one entry per CDR3 protein. Altogether 450,000 to 650,000 distinct CDR3 sequences are present, approximately 12% being singletons, with the ten largest covering over 13%. The starting material was PBMCs, obtained on the day of the yellow fever booster vaccination. All receptors derive from a man between 25 and 39 years old who received the YFV17D yellow fever vaccine. Each CDR3 is given with its conserved first and last residue. A D gene is named only where the DNA matches it firmly. Not every row has a clone size; where given, it reads once, few, many or a size class.

clone_size | j_call | v_call | d_call | cdr3_nt | cdr3_aa
many | TRBJ2-7 | TRBV2 | TRBD2 | TGTGCCAGCAGTGAAACCTCTGCGGGGGTCTACGAGCAGTACTTC | CASSETSAGVYEQYF
few | TRBJ1-2 | TRBV7-2 | NA | TGTGCCAGCAGCTTTGCCGGTGGGCGCCATGGCTACACCTTC | CASSFAGGRHGYTF
NA | TRBJ2-1 | TRBV24-1 | NA | TGTGCCACCAGTGTTTACAATGAGCAGTTCTTC | CATSVYNEQFF
NA | TRBJ2-7 | TRBV20-1 | NA | TGCAGTGCTAGACCCCCCTTCTCCTACGAGCAGTACTTC | CSARPPFSYEQYF
few | TRBJ2-7 | TRBV15 | NA | TGTGCCACCAGCAGAGACTTAGCCACCCCCTACGAGCAGTACTTC | CATSRDLATPYEQYF
NA | TRBJ2-7 | TRBV29-1 | NA | TGCAGCGACGCTTGCACAGATCTAGGAACTAGGGACTCCCCAAGGATCTACGAGCAGTACTTC | CSDACTDLGTRDSPRIYEQYF
NA | TRBJ1-5 | TRBV4-1 | NA | TGCGCCAGCAGCCAAGATGGAGAGCAGGGTTTTCAGCCCCAGCATTTT | CASSQDGEQGFQPQHF
many | TRBJ2-7 | TRBV12-3/TRBV12-4 | TRBD2 | TGTGCCAGCAGTCCCGAGCGGGGAACCTACGAGCAGTACTTC | CASSPERGTYEQYF
few | TRBJ2-4 | TRBV6-1 | NA | TGTGCCAGCAGTGAGTCGGGGAACAAAAACATTCAGTACTTC | CASSESGNKNIQYF
NA | TRBJ2-7 | TRBV9 | TRBD1 | TGTGCCAGCAGCGACGGTACAAAGGGACAGGGGATCGACGAGCAGTACTTC | CASSDGTKGQGIDEQYF
once | TRBJ2-3 | TRBV25-1 | NA | TGTGCCAGCAGTCCGAGGCCTACAGGTGGAGGCGATACGCAGTATTTT | CASSPRPTGGGDTQYF
NA | TRBJ2-6 | TRBV20-1 | NA | TGCAGTGCTAGAGATATAAGGGAGGCTAGTGGGGCCAACGTCCTGACTTTC | CSARDIREASGANVLTF
NA | TRBJ2-7 | TRBV10-2 | NA | TGCGCCAGCAGTGACTACGGTCAGAGGCCTACCTACGAGCAGTACTTC | CASSDYGQRPTYEQYF
NA | TRBJ2-7 | TRBV7-2 | NA | TGTGCCAGCAGCTTCCTCCGGCGGGCCGACGAAGAGCAGTACTTC | CASSFLRRADEEQYF
NA | TRBJ1-5 | TRBV20-1 | NA | TGCAGTGCTCTAGGAGGCAATCAGCCCCAGCATTTT | CSALGGNQPQHF
few | TRBJ2-1 | TRBV7-8 | TRBD2 | TGTGCCAGCAGCTTAAGCGGGAGGAGCAACAATGAGCAGTTCTTC | CASSLSGRSNNEQFF
NA | TRBJ2-2 | TRBV12-3/TRBV12-4 | NA | TGTGCCAGCAGTTTAGCGGGGAATCGGGAGCTGTTTTTT | CASSLAGNRELFF
NA | TRBJ2-3 | TRBV28 | NA | TGTGCCAGCAAAGGGGGAGCCCATAGCGGGACAGATACGCAGTATTTT | CASKGGAHSGTDTQYF
few | TRBJ2-7 | TRBV5-1 | NA | TGCGCCAGCAGCTTGACGGGGGCGACCCCCTCCTACGAGCAGTACTTC | CASSLTGATPSYEQYF
NA | TRBJ2-4 | TRBV20-1 | TRBD1 | TGCAGTGCTAACGGACAGGGGGGATCGTGGGCCAAAAACATTCAGTACTTC | CSANGQGGSWAKNIQYF
NA | TRBJ1-6 | TRBV13 | NA | TGTGCCAGCAGCCTCTCCTACCAGAGGTCCCTCCACTTT | CASSLSYQRSLHF
few | TRBJ1-2 | TRBV28 | TRBD1 | TGTGCCAGCAGTTCCACGGACAGGCGGGATGGCTACACCTTC | CASSSTDRRDGYTF
few | TRBJ2-3 | TRBV5-8 | NA | TGTGCCAGCAATACTGGCCGGAGGGCCTGGACAGATACGCAGTATTTT | CASNTGRRAWTDTQYF
NA | TRBJ2-4 | TRBV28 | NA | TGTGCCAGCAGTTTCGAGCGAAACATTCAGTACTTT | CASSFERNIQYF
few | TRBJ2-7 | TRBV7-9 | NA | TGTGCCAGCGGACGGGGGAGTCTCCACGAGCAGTACTTC | CASGRGSLHEQYF
many | TRBJ2-1 | TRBV3-1 | TRBD2 | TGTGCCAGCAGCCAAGGCGGGAGAGGCCGAGGTAGTAATGAGCAGTTCTTC | CASSQGGRGRGSNEQFF
few | TRBJ2-2 | TRBV3-1 | TRBD1 | TGTGCCAGCAGCCACCGACAGGGGGCCAACGGGGAGCTGTTTTTT | CASSHRQGANGELFF
few | TRBJ2-1 | TRBV5-1 | NA | TGCGCCAGCAGCCGGCTGACAGGATCCTACAATGAGCAGTTCTTC | CASSRLTGSYNEQFF
NA | TRBJ2-7 | TRBV20-1 | NA | TGCAGTGCTAGAGGGATTTTTGGCCCTTACTCCTACGAGCAGTACTTC | CSARGIFGPYSYEQYF
NA | TRBJ1-3 | TRBV6-5 | NA | TGTGCCAGCAGTTACTCGGAGGGGGGAAACACCATATATTTT | CASSYSEGGNTIYF
few | TRBJ2-7 | TRBV20-1 | TRBD2 | TGCAGTGCTAGAGATGGGAGCGGGATAACGATCTACGAGCAGTACTTC | CSARDGSGITIYEQYF
NA | TRBJ1-6 | TRBV14 | NA | TGTGCCAGCAGCCCAGTCAGGGCTTCACCCCTCCACTTT | CASSPVRASPLHF
many | TRBJ1-2 | TRBV5-1 | TRBD1 | TGCGCCAGCAGCTCGACAGGGGGTGGAGGCTACACCTTC | CASSSTGGGGYTF
NA | TRBJ2-7 | TRBV29-1 | NA | TGCAGCGTCGGGACGGGCCCGACCCGATACTACGAGCAGTACTTC | CSVGTGPTRYYEQYF
few | TRBJ1-2 | TRBV30 | NA | TGTGCCTGTACCCTAGTAGCTAACTATGGCTACACCTTC | CACTLVANYGYTF
few | TRBJ1-1 | TRBV19 | NA | TGTGCCAGTAGTATCCAGGCGATAACGAACACTGAAGCTTTCTTT | CASSIQAITNTEAFF
few | TRBJ2-3 | TRBV7-3 | NA | TGTGCCAGCAGCTTAGGGCCAGCTAGCACAGATACGCAGTATTTT | CASSLGPASTDTQYF
NA | TRBJ1-2 | TRBV29-1 | NA | TGCAGCGCCCTCTCAGGGCCAGACTATGGCTACACCTTC | CSALSGPDYGYTF
NA | TRBJ2-7 | TRBV28 | NA | TGTGCCAGCAGTTTATCCTCGCAGAGCTACGAGCAGTACTTC | CASSLSSQSYEQYF
few | TRBJ2-7 | TRBV27 | NA | TGTGCCAGCAGGGGACACCCCTCCTACGAGCAGTACTTC | CASRGHPSYEQYF
few | TRBJ2-1 | TRBV7-9 | NA | TGTGCCAGCAGCTTGGGTGGAACCATTTACAATGAGCAGTTCTTC | CASSLGGTIYNEQFF
few | TRBJ2-5 | TRBV25-1 | TRBD1 | TGTGCCAGCAGTGAAGGACAGGGGAACGAAGAGACCCAGTACTTC | CASSEGQGNEETQYF
NA | TRBJ1-1 | TRBV3-1 | NA | TGTGCCAGCAGCCAAGAAGCTGAAGCTTTCTTT | CASSQEAEAFF
NA | TRBJ1-4 | TRBV5-1 | NA | TGCGCCAGCAGCTACGAACCAACTAATGAAAAACTGTTTTTT | CASSYEPTNEKLFF
NA | TRBJ2-7 | TRBV20-1 | TRBD2 | TGCAGTGCTATGGGAGGGGAAGTAAACGAGCAGTACTTC | CSAMGGEVNEQYF
few | TRBJ2-3 | TRBV19 | TRBD2 | TGTGCCAGTAGTTGGACTAGCGAGATGGCAGATACGCAGTATTTT | CASSWTSEMADTQYF
NA | TRBJ1-1 | TRBV12-3/TRBV12-4 | NA | TGTGCCAGCAGTTTAATACCCACGGGGAGCACTGAAGCTTTCTTT | CASSLIPTGSTEAFF
NA | TRBJ2-5 | TRBV9 | NA | TGTGCCAGCAGCGGCCGGGGCGGTCAAGAGACCCAGTACTTC | CASSGRGGQETQYF
few | TRBJ2-5 | TRBV2 | TRBD2 | TGTGCCAGCAACCGACTAGCGGGAGTCGGGGAGACCCAGTACTTC | CASNRLAGVGETQYF
few | TRBJ2-5 | TRBV12-3/TRBV12-4 | NA | TGTGCCAGCACCGGACAGTGGGGAGAGACCCAGTACTTC | CASTGQWGETQYF
NA | TRBJ1-1 | TRBV20-1 | NA | TGCAGTGCTAGTGCCACCGGAACGAACACTGAAGCTTTCTTT | CSASATGTNTEAFF
NA | TRBJ2-1 | TRBV12-3/TRBV12-4 | TRBD2 | TGTGCCAGCAGACTAGCGGGAGTCCACAATGAGCAGTTCTTC | CASRLAGVHNEQFF
NA | TRBJ2-3 | TRBV7-2 | NA | TGTGCCAGCAGCTTAGGGCCCTATTCTGAATATACGCAGTATTTT | CASSLGPYSEYTQYF
few | TRBJ2-3 | TRBV20-1 | NA | TGCAGTGCCTCTGGGGGTGTCACAGATACGCAGTATTTT | CSASGGVTDTQYF
few | TRBJ2-1 | TRBV12-3/TRBV12-4 | TRBD1 | TGTGCCAGCAGGATCGACAGGGGGCTCAGTATTGGAGATCAGTTCTTC | CASRIDRGLSIGDQFF
NA | TRBJ2-5 | TRBV7-2 | NA | TGTGCCAGCAGCACGGGAAAGACCCAGTACTTC | CASSTGKTQYF
NA | TRBJ2-5 | TRBV6-2/TRBV6-3 | NA | TGTGCCAGCAGTTATCTTCACCAAGAGACCCAGTACTTC | CASSYLHQETQYF
NA | TRBJ2-4 | TRBV20-1 | NA | TGCAGTGCTCCTAGCCCGGGAGTCAAAAACATTCAGTACTTC | CSAPSPGVKNIQYF
few | TRBJ2-2 | TRBV12-3/TRBV12-4 | TRBD1 | TGTGCCAGCAGAAGCGGACAGGGTGGACGGGAGCTGTTTTTT | CASRSGQGGRELFF
few | TRBJ2-3 | TRBV7-2 | NA | TGTGCCAGCAGCCGTACGACAGCTCTCACAGATACGCAGTATTTT | CASSRTTALTDTQYF